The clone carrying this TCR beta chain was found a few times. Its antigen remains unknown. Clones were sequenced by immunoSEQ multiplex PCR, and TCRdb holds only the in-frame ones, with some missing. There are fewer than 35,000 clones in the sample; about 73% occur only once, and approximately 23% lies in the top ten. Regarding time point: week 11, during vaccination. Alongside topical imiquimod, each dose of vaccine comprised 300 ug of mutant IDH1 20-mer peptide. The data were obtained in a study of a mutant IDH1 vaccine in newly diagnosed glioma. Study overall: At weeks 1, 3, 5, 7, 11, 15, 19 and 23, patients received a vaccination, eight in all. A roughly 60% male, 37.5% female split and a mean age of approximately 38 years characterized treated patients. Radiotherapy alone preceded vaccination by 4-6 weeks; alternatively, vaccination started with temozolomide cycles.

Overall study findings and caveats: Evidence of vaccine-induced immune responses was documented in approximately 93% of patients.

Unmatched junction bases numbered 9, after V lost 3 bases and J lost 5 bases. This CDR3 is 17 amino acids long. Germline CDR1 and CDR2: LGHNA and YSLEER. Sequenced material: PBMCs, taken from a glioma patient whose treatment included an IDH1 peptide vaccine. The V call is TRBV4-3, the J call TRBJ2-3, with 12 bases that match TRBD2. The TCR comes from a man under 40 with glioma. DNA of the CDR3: TGCGCCAGCAGCCATGAAAGGACTAGCGGGGAGGGAGATACGCAGTATTTT. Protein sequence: CASSHERTSGEGDTQYF.